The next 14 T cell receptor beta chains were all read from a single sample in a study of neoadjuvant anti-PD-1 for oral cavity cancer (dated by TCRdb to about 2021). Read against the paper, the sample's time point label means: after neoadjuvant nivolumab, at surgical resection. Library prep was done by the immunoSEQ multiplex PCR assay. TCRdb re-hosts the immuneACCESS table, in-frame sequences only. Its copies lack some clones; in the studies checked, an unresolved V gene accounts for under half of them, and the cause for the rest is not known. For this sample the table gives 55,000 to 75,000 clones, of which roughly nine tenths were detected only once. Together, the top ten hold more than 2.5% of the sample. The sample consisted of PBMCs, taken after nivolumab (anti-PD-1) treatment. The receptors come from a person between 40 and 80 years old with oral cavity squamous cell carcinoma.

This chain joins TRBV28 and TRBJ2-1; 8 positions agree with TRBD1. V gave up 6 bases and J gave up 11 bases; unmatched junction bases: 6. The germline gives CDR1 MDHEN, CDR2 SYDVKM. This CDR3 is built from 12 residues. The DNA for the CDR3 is TGTGCCAGCAGGAACACAGGGGGAAAGCAGTTCTTC. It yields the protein CASRNTGGKQFF.

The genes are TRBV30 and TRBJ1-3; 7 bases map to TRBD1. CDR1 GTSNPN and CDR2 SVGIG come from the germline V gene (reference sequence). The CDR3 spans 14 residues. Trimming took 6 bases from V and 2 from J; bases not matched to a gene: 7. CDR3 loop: CACPRDSAGNTIYF. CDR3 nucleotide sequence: TGTGCCTGCCCTCGGGACAGCGCTGGAAACACCATATATTTT.

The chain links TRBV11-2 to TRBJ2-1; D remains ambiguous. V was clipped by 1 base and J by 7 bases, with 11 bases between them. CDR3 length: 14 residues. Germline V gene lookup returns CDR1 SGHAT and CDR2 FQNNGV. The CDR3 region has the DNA TGTGCCAGCAGCTTAGGGGTGAGCGTGAATGAGCAGTTCTTC. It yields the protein CASSLGVSVNEQFF.

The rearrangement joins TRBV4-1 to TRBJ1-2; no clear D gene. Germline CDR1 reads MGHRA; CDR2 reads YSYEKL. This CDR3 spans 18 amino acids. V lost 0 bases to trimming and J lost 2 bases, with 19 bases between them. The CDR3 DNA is TGCGCCAGCAGCCAAGATAGGGTTGGAGCACACTCAAACTATGGCTACACCTTC. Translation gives CASSQDRVGAHSNYGYTF.

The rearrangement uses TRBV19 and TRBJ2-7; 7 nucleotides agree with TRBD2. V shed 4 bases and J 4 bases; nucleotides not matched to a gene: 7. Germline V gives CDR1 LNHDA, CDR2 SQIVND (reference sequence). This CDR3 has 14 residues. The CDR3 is CASSSGTKSYEQYF. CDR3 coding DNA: TGTGCCAGTAGTAGCGGGACTAAGTCTTACGAGCAGTACTTC.

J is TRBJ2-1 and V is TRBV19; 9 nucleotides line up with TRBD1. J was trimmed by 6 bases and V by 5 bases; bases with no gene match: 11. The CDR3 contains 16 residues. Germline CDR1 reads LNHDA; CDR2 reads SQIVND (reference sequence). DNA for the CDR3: TGTGCCAGTAGTCGGACAGGGGCCAGTGGGGCCAATGAGCAGTTCTTC. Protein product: CASSRTGASGANEQFF.

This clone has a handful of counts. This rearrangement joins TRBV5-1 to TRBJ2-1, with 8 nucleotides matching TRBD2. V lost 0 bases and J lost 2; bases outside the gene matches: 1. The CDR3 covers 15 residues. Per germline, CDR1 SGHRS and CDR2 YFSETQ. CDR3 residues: CASSLDGGAYNEQFF. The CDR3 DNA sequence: TGCGCCAGCAGCTTGGACGGGGGGGCCTACAATGAGCAGTTCTTC.

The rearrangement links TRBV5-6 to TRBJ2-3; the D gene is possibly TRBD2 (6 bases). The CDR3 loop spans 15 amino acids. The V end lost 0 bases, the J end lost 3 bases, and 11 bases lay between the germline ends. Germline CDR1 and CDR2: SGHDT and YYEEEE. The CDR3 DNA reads TGTGCCAGCAGCTTGGTCCGACTAGAGACAGATACGCAGTATTTT. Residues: CASSLVRLETDTQYF.

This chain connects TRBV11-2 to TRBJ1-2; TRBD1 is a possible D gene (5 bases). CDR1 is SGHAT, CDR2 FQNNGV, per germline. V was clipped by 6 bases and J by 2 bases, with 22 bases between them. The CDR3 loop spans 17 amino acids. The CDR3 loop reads CASRQYRSSVYNYGYTF. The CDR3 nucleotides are TGTGCCAGCAGGCAATACAGGAGTTCCGTCTACAACTATGGCTACACCTTC.

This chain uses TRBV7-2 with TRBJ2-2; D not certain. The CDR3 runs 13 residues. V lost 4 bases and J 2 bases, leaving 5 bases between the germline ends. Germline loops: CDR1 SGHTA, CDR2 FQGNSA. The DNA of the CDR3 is TGTGCCAGCAGCTCGTTTAACACCGGGGAGCTGTTTTTT. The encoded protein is CASSSFNTGELFF. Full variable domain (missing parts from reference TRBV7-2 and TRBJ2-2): GAGVSQSPSNKVTEKGKDVELRCDPISGHTALYWYRQSLGQGLEFLIYFQGNSAPDKSGLPSDRFSAERTGGSVSTLTIQRTQQEDSAVYLCASSSFNTGELFFGEGSRLTVL.

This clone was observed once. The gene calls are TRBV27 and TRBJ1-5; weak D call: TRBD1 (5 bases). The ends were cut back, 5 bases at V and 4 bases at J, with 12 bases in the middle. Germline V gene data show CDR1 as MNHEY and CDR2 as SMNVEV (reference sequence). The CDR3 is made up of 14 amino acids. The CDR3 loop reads CASSGEGTNQPQHF. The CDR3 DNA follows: TGTGCCAGCAGTGGAGAGGGGACGAATCAGCCCCAGCATTTT.

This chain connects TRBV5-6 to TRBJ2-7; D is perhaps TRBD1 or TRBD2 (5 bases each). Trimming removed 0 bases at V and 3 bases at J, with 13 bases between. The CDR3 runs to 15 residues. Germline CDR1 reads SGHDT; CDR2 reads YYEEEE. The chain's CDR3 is CASSLGDRYRYEQYF. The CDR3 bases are TGTGCCAGCAGCTTGGGGGACCGTTATCGCTACGAGCAGTACTTC.

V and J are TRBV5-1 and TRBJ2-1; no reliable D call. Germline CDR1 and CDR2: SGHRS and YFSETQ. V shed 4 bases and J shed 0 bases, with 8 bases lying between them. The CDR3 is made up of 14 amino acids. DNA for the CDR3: TGCGCCAGCAGCCGAAGGGACTCCTACAATGAGCAGTTCTTC. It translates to CASSRRDSYNEQFF.

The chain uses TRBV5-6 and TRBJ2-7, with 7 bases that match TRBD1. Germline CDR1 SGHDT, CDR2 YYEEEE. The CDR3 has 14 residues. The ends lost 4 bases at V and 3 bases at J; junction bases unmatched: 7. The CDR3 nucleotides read TGTGCCAGCAGCGGCCCGGGACAGCTCTACGAGCAGTACTTC. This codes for CASSGPGQLYEQYF.